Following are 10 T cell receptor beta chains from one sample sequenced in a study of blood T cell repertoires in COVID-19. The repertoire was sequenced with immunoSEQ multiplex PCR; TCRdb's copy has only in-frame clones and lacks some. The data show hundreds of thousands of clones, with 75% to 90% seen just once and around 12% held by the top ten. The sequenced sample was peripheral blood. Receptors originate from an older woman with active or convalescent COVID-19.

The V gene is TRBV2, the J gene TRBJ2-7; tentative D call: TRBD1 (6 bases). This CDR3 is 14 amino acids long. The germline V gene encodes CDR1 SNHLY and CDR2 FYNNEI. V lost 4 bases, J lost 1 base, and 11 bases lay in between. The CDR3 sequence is CASSGSDRSYEQYF. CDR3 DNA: TGTGCCAGCAGTGGCTCGGACAGATCCTACGAGCAGTACTTC.

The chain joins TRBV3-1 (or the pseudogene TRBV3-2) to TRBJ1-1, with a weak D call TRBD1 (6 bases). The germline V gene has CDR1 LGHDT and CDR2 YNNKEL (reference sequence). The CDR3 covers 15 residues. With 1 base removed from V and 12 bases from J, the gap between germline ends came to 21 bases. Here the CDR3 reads CASSQGGGALKLTFF. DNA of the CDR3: TGTGCCAGCAGCCAAGGAGGGGGGGCTTTAAAGCTTACTTTCTTT.

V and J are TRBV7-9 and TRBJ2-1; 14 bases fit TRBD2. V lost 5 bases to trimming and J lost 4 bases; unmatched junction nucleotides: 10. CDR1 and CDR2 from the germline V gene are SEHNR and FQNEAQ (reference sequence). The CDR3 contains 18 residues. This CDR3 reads CASSLKGTSGGKYNEQFF. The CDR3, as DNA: TGTGCCAGCAGCCTTAAGGGGACTAGCGGGGGAAAATACAATGAGCAGTTCTTC.

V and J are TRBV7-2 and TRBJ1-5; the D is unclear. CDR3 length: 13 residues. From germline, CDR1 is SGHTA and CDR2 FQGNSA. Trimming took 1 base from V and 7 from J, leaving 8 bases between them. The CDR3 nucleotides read TGTGCCAGCAGCTTAGAATGGGAGCAGCCCCAGCATTTT. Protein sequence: CASSLEWEQPQHF.

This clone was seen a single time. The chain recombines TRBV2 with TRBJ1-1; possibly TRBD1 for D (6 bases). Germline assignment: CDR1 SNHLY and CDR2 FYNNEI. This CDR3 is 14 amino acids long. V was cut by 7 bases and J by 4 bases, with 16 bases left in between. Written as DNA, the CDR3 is TGTGCCAGCATATACGGGGGGCACGGCACTGAAGCTTTCTTT. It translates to CASIYGGHGTEAFF.

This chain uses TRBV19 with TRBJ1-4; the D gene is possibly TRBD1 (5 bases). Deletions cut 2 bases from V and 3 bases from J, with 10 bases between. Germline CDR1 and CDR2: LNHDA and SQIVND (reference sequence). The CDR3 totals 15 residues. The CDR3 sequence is CASSIKGAANEKLFF. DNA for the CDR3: TGTGCCAGTAGTATAAAAGGGGCTGCTAATGAAAAACTGTTTTTT.

The CDR3 loop reads CASSESSGQGSYEQYF. For the CDR3, the DNA is TGTGCCAGCAGTGAAAGTTCTGGACAGGGTTCCTACGAGCAGTACTTC. The rearrangement links TRBV6-1 to TRBJ2-7; 8 bases line up with TRBD1. V lost 2 bases, J lost 1 base, and 7 bases stayed unmatched. This CDR3 has 16 amino acids. CDR1 is MNHNS, CDR2 SASEGT, per germline.

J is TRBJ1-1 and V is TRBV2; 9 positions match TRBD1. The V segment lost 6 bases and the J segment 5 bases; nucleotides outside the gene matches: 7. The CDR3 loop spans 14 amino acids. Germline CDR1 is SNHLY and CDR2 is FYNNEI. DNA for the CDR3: TGTGCCAGCAGCCCCGACAGGGGGTGGACTGAAGCTTTCTTT. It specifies CASSPDRGWTEAFF.

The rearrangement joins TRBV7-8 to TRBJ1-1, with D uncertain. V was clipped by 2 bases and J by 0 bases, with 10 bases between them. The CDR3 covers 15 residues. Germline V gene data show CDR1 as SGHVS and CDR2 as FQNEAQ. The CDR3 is CASSLRVSMNTEAFF. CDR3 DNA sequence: TGTGCCAGCAGCTTACGGGTGAGCATGAACACTGAAGCTTTCTTT.

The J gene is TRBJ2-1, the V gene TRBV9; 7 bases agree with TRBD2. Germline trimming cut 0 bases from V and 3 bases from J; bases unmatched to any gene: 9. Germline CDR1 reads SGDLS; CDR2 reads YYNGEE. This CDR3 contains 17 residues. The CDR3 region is CASSVGNAGVIYNEQFF. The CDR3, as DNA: TGTGCCAGCAGCGTAGGAAACGCGGGGGTGATCTACAATGAGCAGTTCTTC.